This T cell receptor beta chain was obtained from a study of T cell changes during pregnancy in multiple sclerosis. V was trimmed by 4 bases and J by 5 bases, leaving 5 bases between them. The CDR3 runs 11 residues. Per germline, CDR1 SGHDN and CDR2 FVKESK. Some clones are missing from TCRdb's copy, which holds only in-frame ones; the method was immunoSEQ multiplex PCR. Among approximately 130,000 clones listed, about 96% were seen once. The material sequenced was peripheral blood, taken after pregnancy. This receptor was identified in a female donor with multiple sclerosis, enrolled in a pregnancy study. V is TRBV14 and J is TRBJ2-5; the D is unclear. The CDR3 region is CASSLLETQYF. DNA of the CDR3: TGTGCCAGCAGCCTTCTGGAGACCCAGTACTTC.